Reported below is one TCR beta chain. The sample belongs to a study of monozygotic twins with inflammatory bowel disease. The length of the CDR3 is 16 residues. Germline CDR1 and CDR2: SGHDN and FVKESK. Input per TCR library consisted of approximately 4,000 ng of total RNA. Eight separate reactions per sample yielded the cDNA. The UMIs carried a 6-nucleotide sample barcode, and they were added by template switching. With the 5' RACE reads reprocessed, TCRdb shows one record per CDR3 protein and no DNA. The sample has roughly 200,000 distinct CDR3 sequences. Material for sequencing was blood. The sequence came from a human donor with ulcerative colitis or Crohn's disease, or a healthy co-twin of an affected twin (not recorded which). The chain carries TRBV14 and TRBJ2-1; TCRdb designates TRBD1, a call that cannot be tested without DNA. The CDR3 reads CASSQFPVTLYNEQFF.